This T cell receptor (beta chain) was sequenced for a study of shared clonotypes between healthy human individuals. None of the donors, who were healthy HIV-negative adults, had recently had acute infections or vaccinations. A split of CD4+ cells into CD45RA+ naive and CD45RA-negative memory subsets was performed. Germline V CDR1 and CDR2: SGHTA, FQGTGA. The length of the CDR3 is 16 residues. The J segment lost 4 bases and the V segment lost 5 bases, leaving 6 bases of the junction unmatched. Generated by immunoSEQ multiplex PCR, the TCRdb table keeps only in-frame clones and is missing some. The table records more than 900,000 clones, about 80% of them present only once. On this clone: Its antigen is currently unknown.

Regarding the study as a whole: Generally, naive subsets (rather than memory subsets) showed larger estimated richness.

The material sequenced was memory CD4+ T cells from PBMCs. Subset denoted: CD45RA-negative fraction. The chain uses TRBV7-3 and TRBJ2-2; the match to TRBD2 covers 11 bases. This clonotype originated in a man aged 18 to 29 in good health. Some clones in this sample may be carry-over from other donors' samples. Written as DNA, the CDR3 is TGTGCCAGCAGCCTTAGCGGGAGGGCCGGCACCGGGGAGCTGTTTTTT. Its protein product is CASSLSGRAGTGELFF.